Below, 25 T cell receptor beta chains from the same sample are listed, as sequenced in a study of shared clonotypes between healthy human individuals. TCRdb keeps only in-frame clones here, not all; method: immunoSEQ multiplex PCR. The sample includes hundreds of thousands of clones, roughly four fifths of them seen just once. Sequencing used PBMCs. These receptors all come from a woman aged 40 to 50 in good health. Some clones in this sample may be carry-over from other donors' samples.

This rearrangement joins TRBV5-4 to TRBJ2-7, with D tentatively TRBD2 (6 bases). Germline V gives CDR1 SGHNT, CDR2 YYREEE (reference sequence). CDR3 size: 14 residues. The V end lost 4 bases, the J end lost 5 bases, and 16 bases lay between the germline ends. The CDR3 nucleotides read TGTGCCAGCAGCCGGGACTGGAATGGGGACGAGCAGTACTTC. Translated, it gives CASSRDWNGDEQYF.

On this clone: Other DNA sequences within the sample encode an identical CDR3. The chain is built from TRBV7-2 and TRBJ2-5; no firm D call. In germline, CDR1 is SGHTA, CDR2 FQGNSA. The V end was cut by 1 base, the J end by 2 bases, with 5 bases between. CDR3 length: 13 amino acids. CDR3 DNA: TGTGCCAGCAGCTTAGTGGCACAAGAGACCCAGTACTTC. Protein sequence: CASSLVAQETQYF. The full variable domain, completed using reference TRBV7-2 and TRBJ2-5, is GAGVSQSPSNKVTEKGKDVELRCDPISGHTALYWYRQSLGQGLEFLIYFQGNSAPDKSGLPSDRFSAERTGGSVSTLTIQRTQQEDSAVYLCASSLVAQETQYFGPGTRLLVL.

This clone was seen just once. The gene calls are TRBV7-8 and TRBJ2-7; the match to TRBD2 covers 12 bases. The CDR3 has 17 residues. V lost 5 bases and J lost 1; bases outside the gene matches: 9. CDR1 and CDR2 from the germline V gene are SGHVS and FQNEAQ. CDR3 DNA sequence: TGTGCCAGCAGCACTGCTAGCGGGAGGGCCAGGTCCTACGAGCAGTACTTC. It encodes CASSTASGRARSYEQYF. Drawing the rest from reference TRBV7-8 and TRBJ2-7, the complete variable domain is GAGVSQSPRYKVAKRGQDVALRCDPISGHVSLFWYQQALGQGPEFLTYFQNEAQLDKSGLPSDRFFAERPEGSVSTLKIQRTQQEDSAVYLCASSTASGRARSYEQYFGPGTRLTVT.

The CDR3 here is CASSDVGGRHDNEQFF. The DNA of the CDR3 is TGTGCCAGCAGTGACGTGGGTGGGAGGCACGACAATGAGCAGTTCTTC. The chain couples TRBV2 to TRBJ2-1; D is possibly TRBD2 (6 bases). V was clipped by 3 bases and J by 5 bases, with 17 bases between them. Germline-derived CDR1 and CDR2 are SNHLY and FYNNEI. The CDR3 length is 16 residues.

The chain has TRBV27 and TRBJ2-7; 7 bases are shared with TRBD2. CDR3 size: 13 residues. J was trimmed by 6 bases and V by 7 bases; bases with no gene match: 9. Germline CDR1 MNHEY, CDR2 SMNVEV (reference sequence). The CDR3 coding sequence is TGTGCCAGCATAGCGGGTCAAGGTCTCGAGCAGTACTTC. Its protein product is CASIAGQGLEQYF.

This clone was seen once. The chain recombines TRBV19 with TRBJ2-3; no firm D call. Germline CDR1 LNHDA, CDR2 SQIVND (reference sequence). The CDR3 spans 13 residues. Trimming removed 7 bases from V and 7 bases from J, with 15 bases in between. CDR3 in DNA: TGTGCCAGTACCCCCTTAGGATCCCATACGCAGTATTTT. This codes for CASTPLGSHTQYF.

The chain joins TRBV10-3 to TRBJ2-1, with 9 bases fitting TRBD2. Per germline, CDR1 ENHRY and CDR2 SYGVKD. V gave up 5 bases and J gave up 10 bases; unmatched junction bases: 12. This CDR3 is built from 15 residues. The CDR3 loop is CAISTGVAGEEEQFF. In nucleotides, the CDR3 is TGTGCCATCAGTACCGGGGTAGCGGGAGAAGAGGAGCAGTTCTTC.

This clone was observed a handful of times. This chain uses TRBV7-2 with TRBJ2-7; 7 bases are a match to TRBD2. J was trimmed by 2 bases and V by 4 bases; bases with no gene match: 14. CDR3 length: 17 residues. CDR1 and CDR2 (germline): SGHTA, FQGNSA. CDR3 region: CASSSRRGGRGAYEQYF. CDR3 bases: TGTGCCAGCAGCTCCCGGCGGGGCGGGAGAGGGGCCTACGAGCAGTACTTC.

This clone showed up just a few times. The rearrangement links TRBV9 to TRBJ1-3; 7 bases agree with TRBD1. This CDR3 is 14 amino acids long. The trim removed 0 bases at V and 7 bases at J, leaving 4 bases unmatched. CDR1 and CDR2 from the germline V gene are SGDLS and YYNGEE. The chain's CDR3 is CASSVAETGNTIYF. CDR3 in DNA: TGTGCCAGCAGCGTAGCTGAGACAGGGAACACCATATATTTT.

This chain joins TRBV6-1 and TRBJ1-5; perhaps TRBD1 as D (6 bases). Germline V CDR1 and CDR2: MNHNS, SASEGT. The V and J ends lost 3 bases and 3 bases respectively, with 9 bases between them. The CDR3 is 14 amino acids. CDR3 nucleotide sequence: TGTGCCAGCAGTGAGGACAGTCACAATCAGCCCCAGCATTTT. It translates to CASSEDSHNQPQHF.

The V call is TRBV9, the J call TRBJ2-7, with 10 bases aligning to TRBD2. The V segment lost 4 bases and the J segment 7 bases; nucleotides outside the gene matches: 8. The germline V gene encodes CDR1 SGDLS and CDR2 YYNGEE. CDR3 length: 14 amino acids. The CDR3 here is CASSPSGRTGEQYF. The CDR3 DNA reads as TGTGCCAGCAGCCCTAGCGGGAGAACGGGGGAGCAGTACTTC.

The rearrangement links TRBV27 to TRBJ2-1; 8 bases fit TRBD2. CDR1 and CDR2 from the germline V gene are MNHEY and SMNVEV (reference sequence). The CDR3 has 16 amino acids. With V trimmed by 3 bases and J by 6 bases, 10 bases remained unmatched. CDR3 sequence reads: CASSLLTSGYSNEQFF. The CDR3 DNA follows: TGTGCCAGCAGTTTGCTTACTAGCGGTTATAGCAATGAGCAGTTCTTC.

Here the CDR3 DNA reads TGTGCCAGCAGCCTGGCCTCGGTTGCGAACACCGGGGAGCTGTTTTTT. Protein product: CASSLASVANTGELFF. The chain recombines TRBV25-1 with TRBJ2-2; no definite D call. Germline values: CDR1 MGHDK, CDR2 SYGVNS. V dropped 6 bases and J dropped 0 bases, with 14 bases sitting between them. The CDR3 sequence is 16 residues long.

The CDR3 DNA follows: TGTGCCAGCACTAAACTTTTGGGGGGGGACTACGAGCAGTACTTC. Its translation: CASTKLLGGDYEQYF. The gene calls are TRBV6-5 and TRBJ2-7; 7 bases are a match to TRBD2. Losses at the gene ends were 7 bases for V and 3 bases for J; bases not matched to a gene: 12. The length of the CDR3 is 15 residues. CDR1 is MNHEY and CDR2 is SVGAGI in the germline V gene.

V and J are TRBV2 and TRBJ1-1; 8 nucleotides line up with TRBD1. The V segment lost 6 bases and the J segment 4 bases; nucleotides outside the gene matches: 7. CDR3 length equals 14 residues. The germline V gene has CDR1 SNHLY and CDR2 FYNNEI. The CDR3 nucleotides read TGTGCCAGCAGCGCCCAGGGGGCGCCCACTGAAGCTTTCTTT. This encodes CASSAQGAPTEAFF.

A single count supports this clone. With a much larger clone just one base away, this may be a read error. V usage is TRBV27 and J usage is TRBJ1-2; TRBD1 matches 7 bases. Trimming at V came to 6 bases and at J to 3 bases, leaving 4 bases not matched to a gene. Looked up from germline, CDR1 is MNHEY and CDR2 is SMNVEV (reference sequence). The CDR3 loop spans 13 amino acids. The CDR3 DNA reads TGTGCCAGCAGCTTGGACAGGTACTATGGCTACACCTTC. Its protein product is CASSLDRYYGYTF.

The rearrangement joins TRBV7-6 to TRBJ2-5; D not resolved. Germline lookup yields CDR1 SGHVS and CDR2 FNYEAQ. CDR3 length equals 14 residues. The V end lost 1 base, the J end lost 1 base, and 7 bases lay between the germline ends. The CDR3 DNA sequence: TGTGCCAGCAGCTTAGTGGCAGCCCAAGAGACCCAGTACTTC. Its translation: CASSLVAAQETQYF.

This clone came up once. The CDR3 coding sequence is TGTGCCACCAGCAGAGAGGTTACGGGGGGCGAGCAGTACTTC. Translating it yields CATSREVTGGEQYF. This chain uses TRBV15 with TRBJ2-7, with TRBD2 identical over 7 bases. The CDR3 contains 14 residues. J lost 6 bases, V lost 0 bases, and 5 bases had no gene match. CDR1 is LNHNV, CDR2 YYDKDF, per germline (reference sequence).

Comment on this clone: A much larger clone sits a single nucleotide away, making a read error possible. V and J are TRBV5-1 and TRBJ1-2; tentatively, D is TRBD1 (5 bases). The CDR3 spans 13 residues. V gave up 1 base and J gave up 4 bases, with 8 bases separating them. Per germline, CDR1 SGHRS and CDR2 YFSETQ. The CDR3 region is CASSLQGGYGYTF. The CDR3 nucleotides read TGCGCCAGCAGCTTGCAGGGTGGCTATGGCTACACCTTC.

This chain links TRBV10-1 with TRBJ1-4; possibly TRBD1 for D (5 bases). The CDR3 is made up of 15 amino acids. In germline, CDR1 is WNHNN, CDR2 SYGVQD (reference sequence). V was clipped by 7 bases and J by 8 bases, with 20 bases between them. The CDR3 region is CASTLRDGGMEKLFF. CDR3 sequence (DNA): TGCGCCAGCACCCTCCGGGACGGTGGTATGGAAAAACTGTTTTTT.

The rearrangement uses TRBV29-1 and TRBJ1-1; possibly TRBD1 for D (5 bases). This CDR3 region has 13 residues. Germline CDR1 and CDR2: SQVTM and ANQGSEA. V was shortened by 5 bases and J by 3 bases, with 13 bases between the two germline ends. The CDR3 coding sequence is TGCAGCGTTATGAGGGGATGGGACACTGAAGCTTTCTTT. It yields the protein CSVMRGWDTEAFF.

This chain joins TRBV14 and TRBJ2-1, with 8 nucleotides matching TRBD1. This CDR3 contains 17 residues. J was trimmed by 4 bases and V by 4 bases; bases with no gene match: 12. Germline V gives CDR1 SGHDN, CDR2 FVKESK. This CDR3 reads CASSPRQGSNLYNEQFF. The CDR3 DNA sequence: TGTGCCAGCAGCCCGCGACAGGGGTCCAATCTTTACAATGAGCAGTTCTTC.

This clone has only a few counts. The genes are TRBV9 and TRBJ1-1, with D hard to call. V gave up 4 bases and J gave up 6 bases, with 10 bases separating them. The CDR3 sequence is 12 residues long. Germline-derived CDR1 and CDR2 are SGDLS and YYNGEE. This CDR3 reads CASSSGGPEAFF. DNA for the CDR3: TGTGCCAGCAGCTCTGGAGGCCCTGAAGCTTTCTTT.

V gene TRBV7-6 combines with J gene TRBJ2-1; TRBD2 matches 9 bases. The trim removed 1 base at V and 5 bases at J, leaving 3 bases unmatched. The CDR3 contains 15 residues. Germline V gene data show CDR1 as SGHVS and CDR2 as FNYEAQ. This CDR3 is CASSLVLAGNNEQFF. The CDR3, as DNA: TGTGCCAGCAGCTTAGTCCTAGCGGGAAACAATGAGCAGTTCTTC.

V and J are TRBV28 and TRBJ1-5; TRBD1 agrees at 7 bases. CDR1 and CDR2 (germline): MDHEN, SYDVKM. The CDR3 sequence is 15 residues long. With 5 bases clipped from V and 1 base from J, the junction kept 5 bases outside the gene matches. CDR3: CASSLRTGSNQPQHF. The CDR3 DNA reads as TGTGCCAGCAGTCTTAGGACAGGCAGCAATCAGCCCCAGCATTTT.